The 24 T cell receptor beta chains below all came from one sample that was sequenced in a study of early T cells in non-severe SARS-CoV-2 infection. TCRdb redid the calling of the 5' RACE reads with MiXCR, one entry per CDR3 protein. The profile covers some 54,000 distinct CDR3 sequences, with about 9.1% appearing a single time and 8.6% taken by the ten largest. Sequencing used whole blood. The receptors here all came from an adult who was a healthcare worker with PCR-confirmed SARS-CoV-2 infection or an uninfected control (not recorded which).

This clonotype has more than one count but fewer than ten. The CDR3 loop reads CASTRGQGIEQYF. DNA of the CDR3: TGTGCCAGTACCCGCGGACAGGGAATAGAGCAGTACTTC. J is TRBJ2-7 and V is TRBV6-1, with TRBD1 matching 8 bases. Germline V gives CDR1 MNHNS, CDR2 SASEGT. Unmatched junction bases numbered 11, after V lost 9 bases and J lost 7 bases. The CDR3 consists of 13 residues.

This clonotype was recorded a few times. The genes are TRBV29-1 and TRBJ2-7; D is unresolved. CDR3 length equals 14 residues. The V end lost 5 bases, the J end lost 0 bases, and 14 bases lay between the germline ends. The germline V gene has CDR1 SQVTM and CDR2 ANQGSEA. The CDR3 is CSVIGTTSSYEQYF. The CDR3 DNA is TGCAGCGTTATTGGCACGACCTCCTCCTACGAGCAGTACTTC.

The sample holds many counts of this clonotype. The CDR3 nucleotides read TGTGCCAGCAGCCCCGAGGGGTATGGTGAGCAGTTCTTC. Protein product: CASSPEGYGEQFF. This chain uses TRBV7-2 with TRBJ2-1, with D perhaps given as TRBD1 or TRBD2 (5 bases each). The V end lost 5 bases, the J end lost 9 bases, and 14 bases lay between the germline ends. CDR3 length equals 13 residues. The V gene's germline CDR1 is SGHTA and CDR2 FQGNSA.

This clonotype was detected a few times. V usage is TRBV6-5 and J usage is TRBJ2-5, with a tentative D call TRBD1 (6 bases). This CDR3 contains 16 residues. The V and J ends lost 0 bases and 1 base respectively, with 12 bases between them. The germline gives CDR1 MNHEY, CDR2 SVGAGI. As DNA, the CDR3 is TGTGCCAGCAGTTACTCCTCAGACAGGCCCCAAGAGACCCAGTACTTC. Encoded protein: CASSYSSDRPQETQYF.

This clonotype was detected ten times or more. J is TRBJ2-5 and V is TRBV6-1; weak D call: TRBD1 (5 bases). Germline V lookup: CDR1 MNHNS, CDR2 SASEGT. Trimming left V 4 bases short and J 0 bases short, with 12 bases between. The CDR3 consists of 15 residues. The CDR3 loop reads CASSVGHLYQETQYF. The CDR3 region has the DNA TGTGCCAGCAGTGTCGGACACCTGTACCAAGAGACCCAGTACTTC.

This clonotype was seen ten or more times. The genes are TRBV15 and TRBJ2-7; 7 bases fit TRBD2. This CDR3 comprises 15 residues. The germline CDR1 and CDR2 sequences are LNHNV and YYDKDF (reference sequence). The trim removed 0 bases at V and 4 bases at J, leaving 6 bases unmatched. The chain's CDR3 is CATSREAGEGYEQYF. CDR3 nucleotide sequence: TGTGCCACCAGCAGAGAGGCGGGAGAGGGGTACGAGCAGTACTTC.

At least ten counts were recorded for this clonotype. CDR3 nucleotides: TGTGCCAGTCAGGTACAGGGGCACAATGAGCAGTTCTTC. Its protein is CASQVQGHNEQFF. J is TRBJ2-1 and V is TRBV19; 7 bases are a match to TRBD1. This CDR3 is 13 amino acids long. The germline CDR1 and CDR2 sequences are LNHDA and SQIVND (reference sequence). With V trimmed by 8 bases and J by 5 bases, 6 bases remained unmatched. Supplemented by reference TRBV19 and TRBJ2-1, the full variable domain reads DGGITQSPKYLFRKEGQNVTLSCEQNLNHDAMYWYRQDPGQGLRLIYYSQIVNDFQKGDIAEGYSVSREKKESFPLTVTSAQKNPTAFYLCASQVQGHNEQFFGPGTRLTVL.

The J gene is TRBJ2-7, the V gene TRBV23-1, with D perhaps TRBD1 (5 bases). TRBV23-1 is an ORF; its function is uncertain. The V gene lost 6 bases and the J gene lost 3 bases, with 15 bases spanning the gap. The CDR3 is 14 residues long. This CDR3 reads CASSLWGRFYEQYF. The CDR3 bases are TGCGCCAGCAGCCTGTGGGGCAGGTTCTACGAGCAGTACTTC.

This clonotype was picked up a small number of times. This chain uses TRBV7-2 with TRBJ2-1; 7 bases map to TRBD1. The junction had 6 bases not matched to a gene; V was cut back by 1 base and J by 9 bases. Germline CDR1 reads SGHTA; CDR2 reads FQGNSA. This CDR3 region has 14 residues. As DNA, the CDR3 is TGTGCCAGCAGCTTAGAGGGGGCAAGTGGTGAGCAGTTCTTC. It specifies CASSLEGASGEQFF.

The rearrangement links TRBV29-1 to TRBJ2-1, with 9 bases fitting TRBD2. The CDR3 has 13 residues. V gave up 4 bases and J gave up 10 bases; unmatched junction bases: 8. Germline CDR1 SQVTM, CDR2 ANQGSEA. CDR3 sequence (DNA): TGCAGCGTTGTGAGCGGGAGGCGTCAGGAGCAGTTCTTC. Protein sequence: CSVVSGRRQEQFF.

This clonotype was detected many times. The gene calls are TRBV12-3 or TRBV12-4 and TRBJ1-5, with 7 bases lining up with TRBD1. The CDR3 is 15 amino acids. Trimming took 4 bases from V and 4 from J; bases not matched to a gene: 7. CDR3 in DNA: TGTGCCAGCAGTTCCGCGGGACAGCCTAATCAGCCCCAGCATTTT. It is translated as CASSSAGQPNQPQHF.

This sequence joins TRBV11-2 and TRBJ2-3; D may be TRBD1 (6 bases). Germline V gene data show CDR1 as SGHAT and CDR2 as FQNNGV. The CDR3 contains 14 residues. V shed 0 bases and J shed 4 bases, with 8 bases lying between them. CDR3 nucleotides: TGTGCCAGCAGCTTAGACAGGGGCGCAGATACGCAGTATTTT. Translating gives CASSLDRGADTQYF.

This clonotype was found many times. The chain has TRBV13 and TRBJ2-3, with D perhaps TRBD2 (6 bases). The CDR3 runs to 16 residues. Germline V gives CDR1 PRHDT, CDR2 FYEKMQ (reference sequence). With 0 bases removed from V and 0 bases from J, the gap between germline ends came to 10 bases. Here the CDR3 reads CASSLGGGPSTDTQYF. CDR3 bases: TGTGCCAGCAGCTTAGGGGGAGGCCCTAGCACAGATACGCAGTATTTT.

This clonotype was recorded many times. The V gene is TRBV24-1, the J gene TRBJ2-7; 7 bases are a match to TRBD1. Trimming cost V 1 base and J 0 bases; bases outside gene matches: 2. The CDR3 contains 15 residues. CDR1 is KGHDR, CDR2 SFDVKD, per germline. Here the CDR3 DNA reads TGTGCCACCAGTGATTTCCCAGGGGGCTCCTACGAGCAGTACTTC. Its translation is CATSDFPGGSYEQYF.

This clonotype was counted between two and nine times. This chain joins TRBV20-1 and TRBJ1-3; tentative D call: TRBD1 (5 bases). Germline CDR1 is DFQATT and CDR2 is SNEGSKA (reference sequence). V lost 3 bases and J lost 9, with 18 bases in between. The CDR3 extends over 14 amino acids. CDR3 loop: CSARGDAGKGTIYF. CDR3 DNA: TGCAGTGCTAGGGGGGACGCGGGAAAGGGCACCATATATTTT.

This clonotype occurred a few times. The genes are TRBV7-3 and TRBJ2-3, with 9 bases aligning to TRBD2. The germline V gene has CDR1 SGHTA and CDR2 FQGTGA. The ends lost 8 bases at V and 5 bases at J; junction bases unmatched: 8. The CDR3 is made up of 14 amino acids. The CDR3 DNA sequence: TGTGCCAGCGGGTTTAGCGGGAGAAGAGATACGCAGTATTTT. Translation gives CASGFSGRRDTQYF.

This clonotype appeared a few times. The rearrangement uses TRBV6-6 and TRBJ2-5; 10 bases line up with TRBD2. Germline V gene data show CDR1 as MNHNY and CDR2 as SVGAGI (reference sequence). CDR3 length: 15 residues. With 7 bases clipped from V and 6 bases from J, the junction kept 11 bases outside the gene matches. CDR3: CASTIAGGPSKTQYF. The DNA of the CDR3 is TGTGCCAGCACTATAGCGGGAGGCCCCTCCAAGACCCAGTACTTC.

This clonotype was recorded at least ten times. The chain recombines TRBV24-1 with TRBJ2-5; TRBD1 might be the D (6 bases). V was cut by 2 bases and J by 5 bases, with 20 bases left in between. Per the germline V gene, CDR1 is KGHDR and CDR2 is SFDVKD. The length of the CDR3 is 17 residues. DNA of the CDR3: TGTGCCACCAGTGATTCGACCGCACAGGGTGTAGTGGAGACCCAGTACTTC. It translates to CATSDSTAQGVVETQYF.

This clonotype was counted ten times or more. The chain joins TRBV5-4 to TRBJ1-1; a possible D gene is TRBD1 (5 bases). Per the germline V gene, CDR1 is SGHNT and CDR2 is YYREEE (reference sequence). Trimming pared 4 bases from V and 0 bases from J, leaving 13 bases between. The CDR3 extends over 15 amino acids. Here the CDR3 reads CASSLGGGMNTEAFF. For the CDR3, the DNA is TGTGCCAGCAGCCTTGGCGGGGGGATGAACACTGAAGCTTTCTTT. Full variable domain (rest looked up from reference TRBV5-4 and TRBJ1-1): ETGVTQSPTHLIKTRGQQVTLRCSSQSGHNTVSWYQQALGQGPQFIFQYYREEENGRGNFPPRFSGLQFPNYSSELNVNALELDDSALYLCASSLGGGMNTEAFFGQGTRLTVV.

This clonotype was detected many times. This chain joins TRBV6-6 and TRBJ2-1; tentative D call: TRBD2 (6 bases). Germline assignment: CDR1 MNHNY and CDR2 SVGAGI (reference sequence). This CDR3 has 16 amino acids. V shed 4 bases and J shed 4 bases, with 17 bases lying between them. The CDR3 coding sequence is TGTGCCAGCAGTTTCCTCGGGAGCCCCGGGTACAATGAGCAGTTCTTC. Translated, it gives CASSFLGSPGYNEQFF.

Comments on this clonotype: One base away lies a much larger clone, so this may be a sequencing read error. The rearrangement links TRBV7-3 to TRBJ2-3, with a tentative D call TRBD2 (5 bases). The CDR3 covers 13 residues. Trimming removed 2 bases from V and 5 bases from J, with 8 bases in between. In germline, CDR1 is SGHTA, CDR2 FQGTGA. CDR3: CASSLGEGDTQYF. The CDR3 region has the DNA TGTGCCAGCAGCTTAGGAGAGGGAGATACGCAGTATTTT.

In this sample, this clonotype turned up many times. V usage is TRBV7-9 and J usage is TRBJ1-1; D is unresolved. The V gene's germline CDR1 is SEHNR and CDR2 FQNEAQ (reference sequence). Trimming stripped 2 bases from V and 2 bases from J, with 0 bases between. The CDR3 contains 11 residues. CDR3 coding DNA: TGTGCCAGCAGCTTAAACACTGAAGCTTTCTTT. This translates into CASSLNTEAFF.

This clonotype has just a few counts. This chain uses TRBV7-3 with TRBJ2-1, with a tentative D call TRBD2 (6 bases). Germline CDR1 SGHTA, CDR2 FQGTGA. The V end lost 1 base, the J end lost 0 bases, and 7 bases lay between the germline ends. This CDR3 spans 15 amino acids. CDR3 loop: CASSLRDSSYNEQFF. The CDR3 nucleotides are TGTGCCAGCAGCTTAAGGGACTCCTCCTACAATGAGCAGTTCTTC. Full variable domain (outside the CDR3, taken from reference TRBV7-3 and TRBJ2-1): GAGVSQTPSNKVTEKGKYVELRCDPISGHTALYWYRQSLGQGPEFLIYFQGTGAADDSGLPNDRFFAVRPEGSVSTLKIQRTERGDSAVYLCASSLRDSSYNEQFFGPGTRLTVL.

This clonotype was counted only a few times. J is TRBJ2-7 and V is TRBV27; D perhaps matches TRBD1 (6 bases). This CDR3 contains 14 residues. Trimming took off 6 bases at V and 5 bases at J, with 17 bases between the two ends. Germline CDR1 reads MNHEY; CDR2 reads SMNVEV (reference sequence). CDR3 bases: TGTGCCAGCAGCCCCGACAGGACCTTGGACGAGCAGTACTTC. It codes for CASSPDRTLDEQYF.